These 20 T cell receptor beta chains came from one sample sequenced in a study of vaccination effects on CD4 cells after COVID-19. The ViraFEST assay expanded antigen-specific CD4+ T cells with viral peptide pools before sequencing. Having been cultured for about ten days, the cells underwent CD4+ T cell isolation. According to the study, vaccine recipients showed no prior SARS-CoV-2 infection and negative nucleocapsid antibodies. For these receptors, no antigen is known. Profiled with immunoSEQ multiplex PCR; TCRdb holds only in-frame clones, not every one. In the table there are 65,000 to 90,000 clones, under 80% of which are singletons. Sequenced here: CD4+ T cells from PBMCs cultured with SARS-CoV-2 spike peptides, sampled before COVID-19 vaccination. These receptors all come from a human donor who received a COVID-19 vaccine.

The rearrangement uses TRBV19 and TRBJ1-5; possibly TRBD1 for D (5 bases). Trimming left V 4 bases short and J 7 bases short, with 11 bases between. Per germline, CDR1 LNHDA and CDR2 SQIVND (reference sequence). The CDR3 length is 13 residues. The CDR3 spells CASSKTELQPQHF. CDR3 DNA sequence: TGTGCCAGTAGTAAGACAGAGTTGCAGCCCCAGCATTTT.

The V call is TRBV2, the J call TRBJ2-3, with TRBD2 matching 11 bases. The CDR3 has 15 residues. V lost 6 bases, J lost 4 bases, and 6 bases stayed unmatched. Germline V gene data show CDR1 as SNHLY and CDR2 as FYNNEI. CDR3 amino acids: CASRALAGVPDTQYF. CDR3 nucleotide sequence: TGTGCCAGCAGAGCACTAGCGGGGGTTCCAGATACGCAGTATTTT.

This clone was observed a handful of times. The rearrangement joins TRBV6-2 or TRBV6-3 to TRBJ1-1; D possibly corresponds to TRBD1 (6 bases). The CDR3 consists of 18 residues. Per the germline V gene, CDR1 is MNHEY and CDR2 is SVGEGT. V was clipped by 0 bases and J by 2 bases, with 19 bases between them. DNA of the CDR3: TGTGCCAGCAGTTACTCGAATGGTCTGGGCAGGGGAAACACTGAAGCTTTCTTT. Its translation: CASSYSNGLGRGNTEAFF.

The chain uses TRBV29-1 and TRBJ2-3, with 9 nucleotides matching TRBD2. With V trimmed by 7 bases and J by 6 bases, 14 bases remained unmatched. Germline CDR1 SQVTM, CDR2 ANQGSEA. The CDR3 consists of 15 residues. CDR3 residues: CSAPDERGARDTQYF. The CDR3 region has the DNA TGCAGCGCCCCGGACGAGCGGGGGGCGAGGGATACGCAGTATTTT.

V is TRBV19 and J is TRBJ1-5; no clear D. The germline V gene encodes CDR1 LNHDA and CDR2 SQIVND (reference sequence). Deletions cut 6 bases from V and 4 bases from J, with 7 bases between. This CDR3 has 12 amino acids. The DNA of the CDR3 is TGTGCCAGTAGAATGTTAAATCAGCCCCAGCATTTT. Protein product: CASRMLNQPQHF.

The J gene is TRBJ2-5, the V gene TRBV5-8, with D possibly called TRBD1 or TRBD2 (5 bases each). The V and J ends lost 0 bases and 3 bases respectively, with 12 bases between them. The germline gives CDR1 SGHTS, CDR2 YDEGEE. The CDR3 consists of 15 residues. This CDR3 is CASSLGEFREETQYF. The CDR3 DNA sequence: TGTGCCAGCAGCTTGGGGGAGTTCAGGGAAGAGACCCAGTACTTC.

The V call is TRBV29-1, the J call TRBJ2-3; 10 positions agree with TRBD2. The CDR3 is made up of 14 amino acids. V lost 4 bases to trimming and J lost 3 bases; unmatched junction nucleotides: 4. Germline V lookup: CDR1 SQVTM, CDR2 ANQGSEA. CDR3 sequence (DNA): TGCAGCGTTGTTCCTAGCGGGGGAACAGATACGCAGTATTTT. Protein: CSVVPSGGTDTQYF.

This clone was picked up one time. The chain employs TRBV6-5 and TRBJ1-5; D possibly corresponds to TRBD1 (6 bases). The CDR3 is made up of 13 amino acids. The germline V and J ends were trimmed by 8 bases and 0 bases, with 8 bases remaining between them. In germline, CDR1 is MNHEY, CDR2 SVGAGI. For the CDR3, the DNA is TGTGCCAGCCGGACAGATAGCAATCAGCCCCAGCATTTT. Translated: CASRTDSNQPQHF.

V gene TRBV6-6 combines with J gene TRBJ1-2, with D tentatively TRBD1 (5 bases). The CDR3 loop spans 14 amino acids. The V end lost 4 bases, the J end lost 4 bases, and 13 bases lay between the germline ends. Germline CDR1 MNHNY, CDR2 SVGAGI (reference sequence). The CDR3 region is CASSSIQGGYGYTF. The CDR3 DNA is TGTGCCAGCAGTTCAATTCAGGGTGGCTATGGCTACACCTTC.

V gene TRBV5-1 combines with J gene TRBJ1-1; maybe TRBD1 (5 bases). The CDR3 totals 15 residues. The ends were cut back, 4 bases at V and 8 bases at J, with 21 bases in the middle. The germline V gene encodes CDR1 SGHRS and CDR2 YFSETQ. The CDR3 sequence: CASSGGAGTPSEAFF. DNA for the CDR3: TGCGCCAGCAGCGGAGGAGCCGGGACGCCCTCCGAAGCTTTCTTT.

This clone appeared once. The chain employs TRBV24-1 and TRBJ2-5; D unclear. V was clipped by 2 bases and J by 0 bases, with 9 bases between them. This CDR3 contains 15 residues. CDR1 and CDR2 from the germline V gene are KGHDR and SFDVKD. CDR3 in amino acids: CATSDWVQYQETQYF. The DNA for the CDR3 is TGTGCCACCAGTGATTGGGTCCAATACCAAGAGACCCAGTACTTC.

The chain combines TRBV5-5 with TRBJ1-4, with a possible D match to TRBD1 (5 bases). The CDR3 totals 15 residues. V gave up 4 bases and J gave up 4 bases, with 14 bases separating them. The germline CDR1 and CDR2 sequences are SGHKS and YYEKEE (reference sequence). CDR3 in amino acids: CASSTRQSDNEKLFF. Here the CDR3 DNA reads TGTGCCAGCAGCACCCGACAGAGTGATAATGAAAAACTGTTTTTT. The full variable domain, its missing parts supplied by reference TRBV5-5 and TRBJ1-4, is DAGVTQSPTHLIKTRGQQVTLRCSPISGHKSVSWYQQVLGQGPQFIFQYYEKEERGRGNFPDRFSARQFPNYSSELNVNALLLGDSALYLCASSTRQSDNEKLFFGSGTQLSVL.

The chain couples TRBV7-2 to TRBJ2-1; 10 bases agree with TRBD2. This CDR3 region has 16 residues. From germline, CDR1 is SGHTA and CDR2 FQGNSA. V gave up 5 bases and J gave up 0 bases; unmatched junction bases: 4. The CDR3 sequence is CASSLIAGGSYNEQFF. CDR3 coding DNA: TGTGCCAGCAGCCTCATAGCGGGGGGCTCCTACAATGAGCAGTTCTTC. The full variable domain, rest sourced from reference TRBV7-2 and TRBJ2-1, is GAGVSQSPSNKVTEKGKDVELRCDPISGHTALYWYRQSLGQGLEFLIYFQGNSAPDKSGLPSDRFSAERTGGSVSTLTIQRTQQEDSAVYLCASSLIAGGSYNEQFFGPGTRLTVL.

The chain has TRBV6-6 and TRBJ1-6, with D uncertain. Germline V gene lookup returns CDR1 MNHNY and CDR2 SVGAGI (reference sequence). The V end was cut by 5 bases, the J end by 8 bases, with 22 bases between. The CDR3 extends over 17 amino acids. The CDR3 reads CASSLGGGPTTDSPLHF. Written as DNA, the CDR3 is TGTGCCAGCAGTCTGGGAGGTGGGCCTACCACGGATTCACCCCTCCACTTT.

The chain combines TRBV5-8 with TRBJ1-3; D may be TRBD1 (6 bases). Per germline, CDR1 SGHTS and CDR2 YDEGEE. The CDR3 consists of 15 residues. V lost 2 bases and J lost 4, with 13 bases in between. CDR3 sequence (DNA): TGTGCCAGCAGCTTTACAGGGACGGTCGGAAACACCATATATTTT. Translated, it gives CASSFTGTVGNTIYF.

The chain recombines TRBV19 with TRBJ2-5; D gene uncertain. The CDR3 is made up of 14 amino acids. From germline, CDR1 is LNHDA and CDR2 SQIVND (reference sequence). The V end was cut by 4 bases, the J end by 0 bases, with 9 bases between. CDR3 DNA sequence: TGTGCCAGTAGTACCGGACGGAACCAAGAGACCCAGTACTTC. It yields the protein CASSTGRNQETQYF.

The chain recombines TRBV5-1 with TRBJ1-4; D gene ambiguous. The CDR3 contains 13 residues. The V gene's germline CDR1 is SGHRS and CDR2 YFSETQ. With 0 bases removed from V and 5 bases from J, the gap between germline ends came to 5 bases. The CDR3 DNA sequence: TGCGCCAGCAGCTTGGGACGGAATGAAAAACTGTTTTTT. Translation: CASSLGRNEKLFF.

The V gene is TRBV2, the J gene TRBJ1-2; TRBD1 aligns across 9 bases. This CDR3 has 12 residues. The V segment lost 4 bases and the J segment 6 bases; nucleotides outside the gene matches: 0. Germline V gene lookup returns CDR1 SNHLY and CDR2 FYNNEI. CDR3 nucleotides: TGTGCCAGCAGTGGGGACAGGGATGGCTACACCTTC. Residues: CASSGDRDGYTF.

CDR3 region: CASSTHGQGSSYGYTF. The CDR3 region has the DNA TGCGCCAGCAGCACCCACGGGCAGGGGTCAAGCTATGGCTACACCTTC. This chain links TRBV4-3 with TRBJ1-2; possibly TRBD1 for D (6 bases). Trimming left V 5 bases short and J 4 bases short, with 20 bases between. Germline loops: CDR1 LGHNA, CDR2 YSLEER. The CDR3 has 16 residues.

The chain joins TRBV20-1 to TRBJ2-1; D may match TRBD1 or TRBD2 (5 bases each). The V gene's germline CDR1 is DFQATT and CDR2 SNEGSKA (reference sequence). Trimming stripped 3 bases from V and 0 bases from J, with 15 bases between. CDR3 length: 16 residues. CDR3 sequence reads: CSASLPGRSSYNEQFF. The CDR3 DNA reads TGCAGTGCTAGTCTCCCGGGGCGGAGCTCCTACAATGAGCAGTTCTTC.